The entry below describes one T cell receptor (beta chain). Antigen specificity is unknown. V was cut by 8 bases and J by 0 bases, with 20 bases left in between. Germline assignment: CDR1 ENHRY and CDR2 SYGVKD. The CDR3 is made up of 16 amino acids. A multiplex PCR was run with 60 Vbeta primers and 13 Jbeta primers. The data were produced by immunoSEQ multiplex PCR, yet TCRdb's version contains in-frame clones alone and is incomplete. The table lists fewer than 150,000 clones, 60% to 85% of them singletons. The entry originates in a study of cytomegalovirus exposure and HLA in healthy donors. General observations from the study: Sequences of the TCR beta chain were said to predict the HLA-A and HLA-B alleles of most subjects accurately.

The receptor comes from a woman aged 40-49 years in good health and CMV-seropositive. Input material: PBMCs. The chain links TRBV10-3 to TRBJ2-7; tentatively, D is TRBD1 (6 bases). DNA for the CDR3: TGTGCCATCTCTACTATTGGACAGTCGAGCTCCTACGAGCAGTACTTC. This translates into CAISTIGQSSSYEQYF.